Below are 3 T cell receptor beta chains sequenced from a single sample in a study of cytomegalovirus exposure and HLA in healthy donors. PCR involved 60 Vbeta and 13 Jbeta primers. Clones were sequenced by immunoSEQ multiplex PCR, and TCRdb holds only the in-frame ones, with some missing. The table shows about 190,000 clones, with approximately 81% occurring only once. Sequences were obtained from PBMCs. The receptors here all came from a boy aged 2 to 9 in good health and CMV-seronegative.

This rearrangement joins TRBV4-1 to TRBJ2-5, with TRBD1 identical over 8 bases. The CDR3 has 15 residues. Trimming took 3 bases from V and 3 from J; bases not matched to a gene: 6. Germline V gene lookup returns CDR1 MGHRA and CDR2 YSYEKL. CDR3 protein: CASSQSDRGKETQYF. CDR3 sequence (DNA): TGCGCCAGCAGCCAGAGCGACAGGGGAAAAGAGACCCAGTACTTC.

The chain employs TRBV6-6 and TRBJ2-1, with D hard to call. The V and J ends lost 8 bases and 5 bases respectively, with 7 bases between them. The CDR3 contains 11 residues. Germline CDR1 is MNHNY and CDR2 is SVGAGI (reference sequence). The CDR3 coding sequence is TGTGCCAGCCTCCTTGACAATGAGCAGTTCTTC. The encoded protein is CASLLDNEQFF.

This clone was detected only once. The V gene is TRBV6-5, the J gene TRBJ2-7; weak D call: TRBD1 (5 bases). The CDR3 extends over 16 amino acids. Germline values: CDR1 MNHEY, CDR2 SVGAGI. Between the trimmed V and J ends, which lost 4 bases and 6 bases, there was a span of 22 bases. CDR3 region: CASSFSPILGQGEQYV. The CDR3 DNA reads TGTGCCAGCAGTTTCTCCCCGATCCTGGGGCAGGGCGAGCAGTACGTC.